This TCR beta chain was retrieved from a study of T cell repertoires in cytomegalovirus infection. Study background: Public TCR beta signature analysis indicated the presence of both CMV infection and matching HLA type.

General study results and limits: Cumulated frequencies of public TCR beta families served to identify carriers of CMV plus the relevant HLA. It was HLA-C-restricted CMV-specific TCR beta clonotypes that dominated the response ex vivo.

Deletions cut 2 bases from V and 0 bases from J, with 10 bases between. The CDR3 runs to 16 residues. Germline CDR1 is SEHNR and CDR2 is FQNEAQ (reference sequence). Concerning this clonotype: Its antigen remains unidentified.

TCRdb used MiXCR to reprocess the reads, holding one entry per CDR3 protein. The table shows approximately 500,000 distinct CDR3 sequences, with 16% occurring only once. The sequencing sample was made of CD8+ T cells from PBMCs. The chain has TRBV7-9 and TRBJ1-4; unclear D gene. This TCR was sampled from a human donor in good health (CMV status not recorded). Some clones in this sample may be carry-over from other donors' samples. The CDR3 sequence is CASSLMSHATNEKLFF. For the CDR3, the DNA is TGTGCCAGCAGCTTAATGTCCCATGCAACTAATGAAAAACTGTTTTTT.